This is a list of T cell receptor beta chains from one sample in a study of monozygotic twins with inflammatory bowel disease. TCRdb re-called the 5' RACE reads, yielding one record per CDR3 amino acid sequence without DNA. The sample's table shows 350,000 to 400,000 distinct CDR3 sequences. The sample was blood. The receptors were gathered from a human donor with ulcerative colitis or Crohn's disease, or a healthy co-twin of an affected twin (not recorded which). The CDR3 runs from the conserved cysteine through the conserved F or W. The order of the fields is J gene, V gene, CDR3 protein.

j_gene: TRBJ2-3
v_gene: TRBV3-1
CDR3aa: CASSQSGVYTDTQYF

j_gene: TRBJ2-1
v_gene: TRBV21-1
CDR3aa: CALFLGGGPPSSYNEQFF

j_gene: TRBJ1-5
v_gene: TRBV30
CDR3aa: CAWSPWELLKPQHF

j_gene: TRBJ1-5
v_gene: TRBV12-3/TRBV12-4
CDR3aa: CASTQGGNQPQHF

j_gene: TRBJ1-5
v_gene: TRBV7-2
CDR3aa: CASSRGTDDQPQHF

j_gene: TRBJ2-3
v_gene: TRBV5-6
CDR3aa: CASSSRDSLYTDTQYF

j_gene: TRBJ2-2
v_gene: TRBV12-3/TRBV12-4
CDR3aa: CASSLAPGQGIGELFF

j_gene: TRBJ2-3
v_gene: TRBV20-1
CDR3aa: CSASATSDTQYF

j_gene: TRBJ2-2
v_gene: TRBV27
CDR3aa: CSSSDLGARTGELFF

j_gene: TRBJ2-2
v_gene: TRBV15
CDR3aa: CATRTTGELFF

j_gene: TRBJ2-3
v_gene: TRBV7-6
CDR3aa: CASSLRGGGQGGNTQYF

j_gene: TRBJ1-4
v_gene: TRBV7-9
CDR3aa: CASSIRGGTGNEKLFF

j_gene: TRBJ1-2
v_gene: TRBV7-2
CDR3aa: CASSIGAANYGYTF

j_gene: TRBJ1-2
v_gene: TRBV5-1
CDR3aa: CASSWNPGQQDNYGYTF

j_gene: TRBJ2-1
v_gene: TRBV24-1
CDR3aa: CATSDTPGEQFF

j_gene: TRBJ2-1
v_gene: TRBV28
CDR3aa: CASSLLGTNGKEQLF

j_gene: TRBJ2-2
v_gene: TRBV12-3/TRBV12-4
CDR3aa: CASSPYRVDLTGELFF

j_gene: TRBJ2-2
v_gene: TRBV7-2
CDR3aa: CASSSRMASSYTGELFF

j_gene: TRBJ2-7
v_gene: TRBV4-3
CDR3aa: CASSQTRGTAYEQYF

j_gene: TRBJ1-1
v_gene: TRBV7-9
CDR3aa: CASSPRGRDTEAFF

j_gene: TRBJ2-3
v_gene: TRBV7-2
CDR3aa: CASSLYGRTDTQYF

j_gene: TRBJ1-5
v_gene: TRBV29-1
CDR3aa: CSVEGTGTGRAQHF

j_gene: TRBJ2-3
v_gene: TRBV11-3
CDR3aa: CASSAGLAGWSTDTQYF

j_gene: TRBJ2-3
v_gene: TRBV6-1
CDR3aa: CASSPPPIGSDTQYF

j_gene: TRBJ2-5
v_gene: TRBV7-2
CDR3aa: CASSGRQAGHQETQYF

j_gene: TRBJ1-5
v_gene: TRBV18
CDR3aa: CASSPDRAGQPQHF

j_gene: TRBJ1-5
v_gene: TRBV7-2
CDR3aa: CASSLGQDNQPQHF

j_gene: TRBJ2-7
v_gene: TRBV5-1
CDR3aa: CASSKEGVQQYF

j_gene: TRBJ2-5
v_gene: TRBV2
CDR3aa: CASSGTPRGQETQYF

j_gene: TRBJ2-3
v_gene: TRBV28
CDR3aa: CASSLPPDRGTDTQYF

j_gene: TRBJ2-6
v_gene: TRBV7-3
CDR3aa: CASSLHRAGANVLTF

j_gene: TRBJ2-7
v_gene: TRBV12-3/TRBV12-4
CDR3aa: CASARGPKTYEQYF

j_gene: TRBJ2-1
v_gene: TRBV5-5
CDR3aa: CASSLFGGVEEYNEQFF

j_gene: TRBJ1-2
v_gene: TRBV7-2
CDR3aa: CASSLDVGGQGAGYTF

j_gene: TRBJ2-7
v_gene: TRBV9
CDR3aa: CASSPRIGGIDEQYF

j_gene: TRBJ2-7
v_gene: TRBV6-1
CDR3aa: CASSDYGGVEGLGHF

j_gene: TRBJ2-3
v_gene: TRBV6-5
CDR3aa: CASSYSMARADTQYF

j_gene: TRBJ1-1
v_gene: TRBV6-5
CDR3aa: CASSYYPGGNTEAFF

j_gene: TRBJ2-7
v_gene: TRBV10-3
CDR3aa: CAISEGRQGGYEQYF

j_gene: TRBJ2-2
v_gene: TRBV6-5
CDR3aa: CASSYYQGTNTGELFF